This T cell receptor (beta chain) was captured in a study of identical twins' blood T cells. Findings and caveats of the study: Abundant TCRbeta CDR3s overlapped more between twins than with unrelated donors.

Germline V gene lookup returns CDR1 DFQATT and CDR2 SNEGSKA (reference sequence). This CDR3 region has 16 residues. The V end lost 0 bases, the J end lost 2 bases, and 14 bases lay between the germline ends. This clonotype was detected only a few times. Its antigen is not identified. Libraries were made from RNA as TCR cDNA, using a modified protocol. As originally analysed: Each library had roughly 2 to 4 million CDR3 reads and about 85,000 to nearly 550,000 clonotypes. TCRdb reanalysed the 5' RACE reads using MiXCR and keeps one entry per CDR3 protein. TCRdb assigned the V and J calls; the authors' analysis was not used. The sample holds 350,000 to 400,000 distinct CDR3 sequences, roughly 27% seen once.

Sample: PBMCs. The chain carries TRBV20-1 and TRBJ2-1; unclear D gene. This sequence was found in a woman aged 18 to 55 in good health. Here the CDR3 reads CSARDNGRQTYNEQFF. CDR3 in DNA: TGCAGTGCTAGAGATAATGGACGGCAGACCTACAATGAGCAGTTCTTC.